Each of the 26 T cell receptor beta chains below was sequenced from the same sample in a study of early T cells in non-severe SARS-CoV-2 infection. TCRdb reprocessed the 5' RACE reads with MiXCR, giving one entry per CDR3 protein. The data contain some 67,000 distinct CDR3 sequences, 9% to 10% of them singletons. The sample here was whole blood, taken at baseline. Receptors originate from an adult who was a healthcare worker with PCR-confirmed SARS-CoV-2 infection or an uninfected control (not recorded which).

In its sample, this clonotype was seen a few times. CDR3 in amino acids: CASSQVAGELFF. The CDR3 nucleotides are TGTGCCAGCAGCCAAGTGGCCGGGGAGCTGTTTTTT. The chain carries TRBV3-1 and TRBJ2-2, with unresolved D. Germline loops: CDR1 LGHDT, CDR2 YNNKEL (reference sequence). The CDR3 spans 12 residues. V lost 1 base and J lost 6, with 3 bases in between.

This clonotype came up many times. The V call is TRBV4-2, the J call TRBJ1-2, with D unclear. V gave up 4 bases and J gave up 4 bases, with 16 bases separating them. This CDR3 spans 15 amino acids. The V gene's germline CDR1 is LGHNA and CDR2 YNFKEQ. The DNA of the CDR3 is TGTGCCAGCAGCCCAGTAAACCGGGCTAGCTATGGCTACACCTTC. Protein sequence: CASSPVNRASYGYTF.

This clonotype was recorded many times. This chain connects TRBV13 to TRBJ2-1; the match to TRBD1 covers 7 bases. This CDR3 is built from 14 residues. V shed 3 bases and J 4 bases; nucleotides not matched to a gene: 3. CDR1 and CDR2 (germline): PRHDT, FYEKMQ (reference sequence). The CDR3 is CASSFRQGYNEQFF. The CDR3 DNA follows: TGTGCCAGCAGCTTCCGACAGGGATACAATGAGCAGTTCTTC. Using reference TRBV13 and TRBJ2-1 for the parts outside the CDR3, the full variable domain is AAGVIQSPRHLIKEKRETATLKCYPIPRHDTVYWYQQGPGQDPQFLISFYEKMQSDKGSIPDRFSAQQFSDYHSELNMSSLELGDSALYFCASSFRQGYNEQFFGPGTRLTVL.

This clonotype was counted at least ten times. The chain uses TRBV19 and TRBJ1-5, with a tentative D call TRBD1 (6 bases). Between the trimmed V and J ends, which lost 4 bases and 5 bases, there was a span of 18 bases. The CDR3 totals 16 residues. Germline V gene lookup returns CDR1 LNHDA and CDR2 SQIVND (reference sequence). Here the CDR3 reads CASSSRPTGLYQPQHF. The CDR3 bases are TGTGCCAGTAGTAGTAGACCGACAGGTTTGTATCAGCCCCAGCATTTT.

This clonotype appeared a few times. The chain carries TRBV7-2 and TRBJ2-7; D is perhaps TRBD2 (5 bases). The CDR3 covers 14 residues. The V end lost 1 base, the J end lost 6 bases, and 13 bases lay between the germline ends. From germline, CDR1 is SGHTA and CDR2 FQGNSA. CDR3 loop: CASSLVRESGEQYF. DNA of the CDR3: TGTGCCAGCAGCTTAGTCCGGGAATCTGGCGAGCAGTACTTC.

In this sample, this clonotype turned up many times. The chain joins TRBV5-6 to TRBJ2-7, with D unresolved. The CDR3 runs 11 residues. V was cut by 3 bases and J by 4 bases, with 5 bases left in between. CDR1 and CDR2 (germline): SGHDT, YYEEEE. CDR3 DNA sequence: TGTGCCAGCAGCTCCCTATACGAGCAGTACTTC. Its translation is CASSSLYEQYF.

About this clonotype: A single base separates this from a much larger clone, so it may be a read error. The chain recombines TRBV28 with TRBJ2-7; 7 bases map to TRBD1. Germline V gene lookup returns CDR1 MDHEN and CDR2 SYDVKM. With V trimmed by 5 bases and J by 5 bases, 9 bases remained unmatched. CDR3 length: 14 residues. CDR3 in amino acids: CASSPGTVLDEQYF. The CDR3 region has the DNA TGTGCCAGCAGTCCCGGGACAGTCTTGGACGAGCAGTACTTC.

This clonotype has a count of ten or more. J is TRBJ2-7 and V is TRBV3-1; unclear D gene. V was shortened by 1 base and J by 5 bases, with 6 bases between the two germline ends. Per germline, CDR1 LGHDT and CDR2 YNNKEL (reference sequence). The CDR3 sequence is 12 residues long. The CDR3 spells CASSQVEDEQYF. Written as DNA, the CDR3 is TGTGCCAGCAGCCAAGTCGAGGACGAGCAGTACTTC.

This clonotype was detected ten times or more. The chain carries TRBV11-2 and TRBJ2-1, with D possibly matching TRBD1 (5 bases). Germline CDR1 SGHAT, CDR2 FQNNGV. Trimming removed 1 base at V and 2 bases at J, with 9 bases between. The CDR3 is made up of 15 amino acids. For the CDR3, the DNA is TGTGCCAGCAGCTTAGTCACAGGACCCTACAATGAGCAGTTCTTC. This gives the protein CASSLVTGPYNEQFF.

This clonotype was detected many times. The chain joins TRBV19 to TRBJ2-6; no clear D gene. Germline assignment: CDR1 LNHDA and CDR2 SQIVND (reference sequence). V lost 3 bases and J lost 3, with 3 bases in between. CDR3 length: 13 amino acids. CDR3: CASSIGGANVLTF. CDR3 nucleotides: TGTGCCAGTAGTATTGGTGGGGCCAACGTCCTGACTTTC. Full variable domain (outside the CDR3, taken from reference TRBV19 and TRBJ2-6): DGGITQSPKYLFRKEGQNVTLSCEQNLNHDAMYWYRQDPGQGLRLIYYSQIVNDFQKGDIAEGYSVSREKKESFPLTVTSAQKNPTAFYLCASSIGGANVLTFGAGSRLTVL.

The sample holds many counts of this clonotype. The chain carries TRBV16 and TRBJ2-5; D gene uncertain. The germline gives CDR1 KGHSY, CDR2 FQNENV. The CDR3 has 12 amino acids. V was clipped by 3 bases and J by 0 bases, with 2 bases between them. The CDR3 region has the DNA TGTGCCAGCAGCCACTACCAAGAGACCCAGTACTTC. Protein product: CASSHYQETQYF.

V usage is TRBV5-6 and J usage is TRBJ1-1; D may be TRBD1 (5 bases). V was cut by 1 base and J by 4 bases, with 11 bases left in between. The germline V gene has CDR1 SGHDT and CDR2 YYEEEE. CDR3 length equals 14 residues. This chain's CDR3 is CASSLRVGTTEAFF. CDR3 nucleotide sequence: TGTGCCAGCAGCTTGAGGGTTGGGACCACTGAAGCTTTCTTT.

V is TRBV9 and J is TRBJ2-1; TRBD2 agrees at 7 bases. CDR1 SGDLS and CDR2 YYNGEE come from the germline V gene. CDR3 length equals 15 residues. The ends lost 2 bases at V and 8 bases at J; junction bases unmatched: 10. The CDR3 here is CASSVNGRPFDEQFF. The CDR3 DNA is TGTGCCAGCAGCGTCAACGGGAGGCCCTTTGATGAGCAGTTCTTC.

This clonotype has at least ten counts. This chain links TRBV4-3 with TRBJ2-3; a weak D match, TRBD2 (6 bases). V was clipped by 1 base and J by 0 bases, with 11 bases between them. Germline V gene lookup returns CDR1 LGHNA and CDR2 YSLEER. The CDR3 is 16 amino acids. The CDR3, as DNA: TGCGCCAGCAGCCAAGGTTTCGCGGGGAGCACAGATACGCAGTATTTT. As protein: CASSQGFAGSTDTQYF.

Only a few counts were recorded for this clonotype. The chain uses TRBV19 and TRBJ2-5; D is unresolved. The CDR3 is made up of 13 amino acids. The V and J ends lost 3 bases and 5 bases respectively, with 10 bases between them. In germline, CDR1 is LNHDA, CDR2 SQIVND (reference sequence). The DNA of the CDR3 is TGTGCCAGTAGTATGCCCCTCGGGGAGACCCAGTACTTC. Amino acid sequence: CASSMPLGETQYF. The full variable domain, with the rest looked up from reference TRBV19 and TRBJ2-5, is DGGITQSPKYLFRKEGQNVTLSCEQNLNHDAMYWYRQDPGQGLRLIYYSQIVNDFQKGDIAEGYSVSREKKESFPLTVTSAQKNPTAFYLCASSMPLGETQYFGPGTRLLVL.

The chain combines TRBV18 with TRBJ2-3, with 8 bases identical to TRBD1. Germline lookup yields CDR1 KGHSH and CDR2 LQKENI. The junction had 11 bases not matched to a gene; V was cut back by 6 bases and J by 6 bases. This CDR3 spans 15 amino acids. The CDR3 loop reads CASSLDRVSSDTQYF. For the CDR3, the DNA is TGTGCCAGCTCGCTGGACAGGGTGTCGTCGGATACGCAGTATTTT.

This clonotype was picked up many times. CDR3 sequence reads: CASSFQGNQPQHF. The CDR3 DNA follows: TGTGCCAGCAGCTTCCAGGGGAATCAGCCCCAGCATTTT. The V gene is TRBV7-9, the J gene TRBJ1-5; possibly TRBD1 for D (6 bases). Trimming left V 3 bases short and J 4 bases short, with 7 bases between. Germline CDR1 and CDR2: SEHNR and FQNEAQ (reference sequence). This CDR3 has 13 amino acids.

The rearrangement links TRBV29-1 to TRBJ2-7; 8 nucleotides align to TRBD1. Germline CDR1 SQVTM, CDR2 ANQGSEA. CDR3 size: 13 residues. Trimming cost V 6 bases and J 4 bases; bases outside gene matches: 8. CDR3 amino acids: CSVLRTGTYEQYF. The CDR3 nucleotides are TGCAGCGTCCTCCGGACAGGGACGTACGAGCAGTACTTC.

This clonotype was counted at least ten times. The rearrangement joins TRBV7-9 to TRBJ2-1, with D perhaps matching TRBD1 (5 bases). There are 16 residues in the CDR3. Germline lookup yields CDR1 SEHNR and CDR2 FQNEAQ (reference sequence). Trimming took off 2 bases at V and 7 bases at J, with 18 bases between the two ends. CDR3 DNA sequence: TGTGCCAGCAGCTTATTGCAGGGTACGTTTTTGAATGAGCAGTTCTTC. Encoded protein: CASSLLQGTFLNEQFF.

A remark on this clonotype: A read error may produce the germline difference seen at one junction end. V gene TRBV7-9 combines with J gene TRBJ1-1, with a possible D match to TRBD1 (5 bases). The CDR3 covers 17 residues. Germline CDR1 is SEHNR and CDR2 is FQNEAQ (reference sequence). The CDR3, as DNA: TGTGCCAGCAGCTTATTCAATGGGGGGTTTGCGACGACTGTAGCTTTCTTT. It yields the protein CASSLFNGGFATTVAFF.

This clonotype was seen many times. V and J are TRBV12-3 or TRBV12-4 and TRBJ2-2; no reliable D call. V lost 6 bases and J 1 base, leaving 15 bases between the germline ends. This CDR3 has 16 residues. CDR3 sequence reads: CASSQRLPGNTGELFF. The CDR3, as DNA: TGTGCCAGCAGCCAAAGACTCCCGGGGAACACCGGGGAGCTGTTTTTT.

This clonotype has more than one count but fewer than ten. V gene TRBV28 combines with J gene TRBJ2-2; 9 bases align to TRBD2. Germline CDR1 MDHEN, CDR2 SYDVKM. The ends lost 10 bases at V and 3 bases at J; junction bases unmatched: 9. The CDR3 loop spans 15 amino acids. CDR3 amino acids: CATATSGPYTGELFF. The CDR3, as DNA: TGTGCCACCGCGACTAGCGGACCCTACACCGGGGAGCTGTTTTTT.

This clonotype appeared a few times. The chain combines TRBV29-1 with TRBJ2-6; tentative D call: TRBD1 (6 bases). Germline lookup yields CDR1 SQVTM and CDR2 ANQGSEA. The CDR3 loop spans 16 amino acids. The ends were cut back, 5 bases at V and 0 bases at J, with 14 bases in the middle. The DNA of the CDR3 is TGCAGCGTTTTGGGGACACCAAGCTCTGGGGCCAACGTCCTGACTTTC. Translated, it gives CSVLGTPSSGANVLTF.

Judged by abundance, this clonotype is medium-sized. The chain joins TRBV5-1 to TRBJ2-2; no clear D. The CDR3 sequence is 16 residues long. V lost 0 bases, J lost 0 bases, and 9 bases lay in between. Germline CDR1 reads SGHRS; CDR2 reads YFSETQ. CDR3 nucleotides: TGCGCCAGCAGCTTGGAACCCCCCTCGAACACCGGGGAGCTGTTTTTT. Protein sequence: CASSLEPPSNTGELFF.

V is TRBV5-4 and J is TRBJ2-7; the match to TRBD1 covers 10 bases. Unmatched junction bases numbered 4, after V lost 5 bases and J lost 5 bases. The CDR3 covers 13 residues. The V gene's germline CDR1 is SGHNT and CDR2 YYREEE (reference sequence). The CDR3 is CASSPTGGNEQYF. The CDR3 nucleotides read TGTGCCAGCAGTCCGACAGGGGGCAACGAGCAGTACTTC.

This clonotype was counted many times. The gene calls are TRBV24-1 and TRBJ2-2; D unresolved. The V gene lost 5 bases and the J gene lost 0 bases, with 9 bases spanning the gap. This CDR3 is built from 15 residues. Germline lookup yields CDR1 KGHDR and CDR2 SFDVKD. The chain's CDR3 is CATSGWGANTGELFF. For the CDR3, the DNA is TGTGCCACCAGTGGCTGGGGTGCGAACACCGGGGAGCTGTTTTTT.